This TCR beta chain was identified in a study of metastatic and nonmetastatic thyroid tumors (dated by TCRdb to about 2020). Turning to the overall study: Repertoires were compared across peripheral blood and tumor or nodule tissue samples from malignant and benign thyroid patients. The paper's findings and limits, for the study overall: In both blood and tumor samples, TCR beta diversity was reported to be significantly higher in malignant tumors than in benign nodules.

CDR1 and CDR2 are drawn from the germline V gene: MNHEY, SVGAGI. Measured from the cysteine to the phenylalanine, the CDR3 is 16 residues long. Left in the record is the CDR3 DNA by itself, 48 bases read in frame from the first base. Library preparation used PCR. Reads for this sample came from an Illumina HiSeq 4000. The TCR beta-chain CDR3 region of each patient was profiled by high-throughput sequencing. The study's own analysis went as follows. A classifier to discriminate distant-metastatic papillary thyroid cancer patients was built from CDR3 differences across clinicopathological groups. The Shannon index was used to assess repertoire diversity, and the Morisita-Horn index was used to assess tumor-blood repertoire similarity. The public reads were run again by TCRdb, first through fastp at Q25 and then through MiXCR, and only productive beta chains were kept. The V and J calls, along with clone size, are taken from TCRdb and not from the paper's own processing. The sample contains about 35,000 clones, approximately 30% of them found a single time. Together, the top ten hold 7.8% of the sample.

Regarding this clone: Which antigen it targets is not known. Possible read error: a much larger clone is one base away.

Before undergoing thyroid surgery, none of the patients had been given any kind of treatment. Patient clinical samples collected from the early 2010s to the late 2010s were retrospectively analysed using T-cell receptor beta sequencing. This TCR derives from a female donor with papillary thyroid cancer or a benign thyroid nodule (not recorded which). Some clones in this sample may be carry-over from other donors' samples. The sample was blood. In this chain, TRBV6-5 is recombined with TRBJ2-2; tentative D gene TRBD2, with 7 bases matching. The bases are TGTGTCAGCAGTTACTCCAAGGGGAGGGGGACCGTGGAGCTGTTTTTT. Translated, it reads CVSSYSKGRGTVELFF.